This T cell receptor beta chain is from a study of regulatory T cells. Overall study results and limits: Hydrophobic residues at CDR3 positions 6 and 7 were enriched in conventional CD4+ T cells of CD3G-deficient patients. Patient repertoires had restricted TRB V-J pairs and skewed V and J usage, most in Tregs.

Amplification used 52 TRBV primers and 13 TRBJ primers. Only in-frame clones appear in the TCRdb table, and some are missing; sequencing was by immunoSEQ multiplex PCR. Found here are over 25,000 clones, roughly 93% of them singletons; the top ten hold around 0.94%. With V trimmed by 6 bases and J by 3 bases, 8 bases remained unmatched. This CDR3 spans 15 amino acids. CDR1 is LNHDA and CDR2 is SQIVND in the germline V gene (reference sequence). Sorting split CD4+ cells into CD25-high CD127-low Tregs and CD25-low CD127-high conventional T cells. As to this clone: What it binds is not known.

The TCR sequence derives from a child under 10 years old with CD3G deficiency. Sequenced: conventional CD4+ T cells sorted from blood. This rearrangement joins TRBV19 to TRBJ2-3, with TRBD1 matching 8 bases. CDR3 sequence (DNA): TGTGCCAGTAGCCCCGGGACAGGCCCAACAGATACGCAGTATTTT. Residues: CASSPGTGPTDTQYF.